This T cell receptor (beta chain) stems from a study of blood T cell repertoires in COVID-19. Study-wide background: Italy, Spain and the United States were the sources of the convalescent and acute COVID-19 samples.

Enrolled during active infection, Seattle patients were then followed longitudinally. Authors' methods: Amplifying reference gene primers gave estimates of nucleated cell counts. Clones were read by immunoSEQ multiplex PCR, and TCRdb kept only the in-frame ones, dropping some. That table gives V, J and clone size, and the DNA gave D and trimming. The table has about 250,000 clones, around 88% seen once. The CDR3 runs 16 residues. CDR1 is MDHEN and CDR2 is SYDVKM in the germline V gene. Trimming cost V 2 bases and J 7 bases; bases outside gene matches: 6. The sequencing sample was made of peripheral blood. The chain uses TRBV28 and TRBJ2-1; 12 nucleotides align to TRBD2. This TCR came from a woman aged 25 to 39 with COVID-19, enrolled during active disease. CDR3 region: CASSLIGLAGINEQFF. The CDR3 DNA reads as TGTGCCAGCAGTTTAATCGGACTAGCGGGGATTAATGAGCAGTTCTTC.